The 12 T cell receptor beta chains in this list originate from one sample, sequenced in a study of blood T cell repertoires in COVID-19. Profiled with immunoSEQ multiplex PCR; TCRdb holds only in-frame clones, not every one. The sample records around 450,000 clones, around 89% being singletons. What was sequenced was peripheral blood. The origin of the receptors is a woman in her 30s with acute or convalescent COVID-19.

The rearrangement links TRBV5-1 to TRBJ2-1; TRBD1 aligns across 7 bases. Germline CDR1 reads SGHRS; CDR2 reads YFSETQ. V shed 4 bases, J shed 6 bases, and the junction held 7 bases outside the gene matches. The CDR3 contains 14 residues. The CDR3 sequence: CASSRDSYFNEQFF. The CDR3 DNA follows: TGCGCCAGCAGCCGGGACAGTTATTTCAATGAGCAGTTCTTC. Looking up the rest from reference TRBV5-1 and TRBJ2-1 gives the full variable domain: KAGVTQTPRYLIKTRGQQVTLSCSPISGHRSVSWYQQTPGQGLQFLFEYFSETQRNKGNFPGRFSGRQFSNSRSEMNVSTLELGDSALYLCASSRDSYFNEQFFGPGTRLTVL.

This clone was observed many times. The gene calls are TRBV3-1 (or the pseudogene TRBV3-2) and TRBJ2-5; TRBD2 is a possible D gene (7 bases). The CDR3 is made up of 19 amino acids. Germline loops: CDR1 LGHDT, CDR2 YNNKEL (reference sequence). V lost 1 base and J 3 bases, leaving 24 bases between the germline ends. The CDR3: CASSQAIVNMGGRKETQYF. The CDR3 DNA follows: TGTGCCAGCAGCCAAGCAATCGTAAATATGGGGGGGCGGAAAGAGACCCAGTACTTC.

The chain uses TRBV2 and TRBJ2-7; 7 nucleotides agree with TRBD2. The V gene end was trimmed by 7 bases and the J gene end by 3 bases; junction bases not matched to a gene: 0. The germline V gene encodes CDR1 SNHLY and CDR2 FYNNEI. The CDR3 is made up of 11 amino acids. For the CDR3, the DNA is TGTGCCAGCACTAGCGGCTACGAGCAGTACTTC. Protein: CASTSGYEQYF.

This rearrangement joins TRBV4-1 to TRBJ2-1, with TRBD2 identical over 13 bases. The germline gives CDR1 MGHRA, CDR2 YSYEKL. Trimming at V came to 0 bases and at J to 7 bases, leaving 3 bases not matched to a gene. The CDR3 loop spans 16 amino acids. The DNA of the CDR3 is TGCGCCAGCAGCCAAGAAGGGACTAGCGGGGTAAATGAGCAGTTCTTC. The encoded protein is CASSQEGTSGVNEQFF.

As for this clone: Additional DNA sequences in this sample encode the identical CDR3. The chain employs TRBV6-5 and TRBJ1-2; D possibly corresponds to TRBD1 (5 bases). V lost 2 bases and J 4 bases, leaving 5 bases between the germline ends. The CDR3 has 12 residues. Germline V gene sequence: CDR1 MNHEY, CDR2 SVGAGI. The CDR3 nucleotides are TGTGCCAGCAGTTACGACAGCTATGGCTACACCTTC. Translating it yields CASSYDSYGYTF.

This chain links TRBV18 with TRBJ2-7, with D tentatively TRBD1 (6 bases). Trimming pared 4 bases from V and 3 bases from J, leaving 13 bases between. The germline gives CDR1 KGHSH, CDR2 LQKENI. The CDR3 is 14 residues long. This CDR3 is CASSRATGDYEQYF. CDR3 coding DNA: TGTGCCAGCTCACGAGCGACAGGCGACTACGAGCAGTACTTC.

The rearrangement uses TRBV9 and TRBJ2-3, with 11 bases identical to TRBD2. Trimming at V came to 4 bases and at J to 6 bases, leaving 7 bases not matched to a gene. From germline, CDR1 is SGDLS and CDR2 YYNGEE. The CDR3 length is 15 residues. The CDR3, as DNA: TGTGCCAGCAGCCCAACTAGCGGGGGAACCGATACGCAGTATTTT. Translated: CASSPTSGGTDTQYF. The variable domain in full, completed from reference TRBV9 and TRBJ2-3, reads DSGVTQTPKHLITATGQRVTLRCSPRSGDLSVYWYQQSLDQGLQFLIQYYNGEERAKGNILERFSAQQFPDLHSELNLSSLELGDSALYFCASSPTSGGTDTQYFGPGTRLTVL.

The chain uses TRBV21-1 and TRBJ1-1. TRBV21-1 is an annotated pseudogene. This CDR3 region has 15 residues. The CDR3 loop is CASSNNRGKNTEAFF. In DNA form, the CDR3 reads TGTGCCAGCAGCAACAACCGGGGAAAGAACACTGAAGCTTTCTTT.

The rearrangement joins TRBV27 to TRBJ1-5; 8 positions match TRBD1. Per the germline V gene, CDR1 is MNHEY and CDR2 is SMNVEV (reference sequence). V dropped 6 bases and J dropped 4; count of bases not matched to a gene: 5. The CDR3 covers 14 residues. CDR3 coding DNA: TGTGCCAGCAGACCACAGGGGGGGAATCAGCCCCAGCATTTT. Its protein product is CASRPQGGNQPQHF.

V usage is TRBV29-1 and J usage is TRBJ2-7; D unclear. This CDR3 is 14 amino acids long. Trimming stripped 0 bases from V and 2 bases from J, with 11 bases between. CDR1 SQVTM and CDR2 ANQGSEA come from the germline V gene. CDR3 region: CSVEESPGTYEQYF. CDR3 sequence (DNA): TGCAGCGTTGAAGAGTCCCCGGGTACCTACGAGCAGTACTTC.

This chain joins TRBV18 and TRBJ1-2, with D hard to call. The germline gives CDR1 KGHSH, CDR2 LQKENI. CDR3 length equals 14 residues. V was trimmed by 3 bases and J by 2 bases, leaving 10 bases between them. Here the CDR3 DNA reads TGTGCCAGCTCACCCGTAACAGACAACTATGGCTACACCTTC. Its protein is CASSPVTDNYGYTF.

The rearrangement uses TRBV3-1 (or the pseudogene TRBV3-2) and TRBJ2-3, with a weak D call TRBD2 (5 bases). From germline, CDR1 is LGHDT and CDR2 YNNKEL (reference sequence). V was trimmed by 3 bases and J by 2 bases, leaving 21 bases between them. The CDR3 contains 18 residues. This chain's CDR3 is CASSHISFQRDSTDTQYF. As DNA, the CDR3 is TGTGCCAGCAGCCATATAAGTTTTCAGAGGGATTCCACAGATACGCAGTATTTT.